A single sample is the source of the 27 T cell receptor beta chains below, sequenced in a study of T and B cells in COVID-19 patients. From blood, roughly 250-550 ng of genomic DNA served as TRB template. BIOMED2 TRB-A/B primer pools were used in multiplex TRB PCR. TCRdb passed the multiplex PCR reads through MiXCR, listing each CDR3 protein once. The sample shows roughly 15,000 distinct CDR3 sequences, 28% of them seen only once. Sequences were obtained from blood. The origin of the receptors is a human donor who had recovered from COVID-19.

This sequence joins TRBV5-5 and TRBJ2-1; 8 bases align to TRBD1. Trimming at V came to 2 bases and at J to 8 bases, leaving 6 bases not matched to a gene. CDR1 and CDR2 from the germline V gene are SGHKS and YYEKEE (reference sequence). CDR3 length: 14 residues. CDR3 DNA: TGTGCCAGCAGCTTCTTCAGGGGGCACGATGAGCAGTTCTTC. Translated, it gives CASSFFRGHDEQFF.

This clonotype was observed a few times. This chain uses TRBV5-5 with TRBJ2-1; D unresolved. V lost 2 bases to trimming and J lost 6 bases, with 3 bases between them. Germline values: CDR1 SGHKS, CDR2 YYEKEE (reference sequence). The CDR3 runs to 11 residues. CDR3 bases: TGTGCCAGCAGCTTTACCAATGAGCAGTTCTTC. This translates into CASSFTNEQFF.

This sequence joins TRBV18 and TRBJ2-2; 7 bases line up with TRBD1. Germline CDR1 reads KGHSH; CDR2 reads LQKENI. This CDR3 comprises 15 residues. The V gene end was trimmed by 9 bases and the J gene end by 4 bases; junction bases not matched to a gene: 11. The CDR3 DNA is TGTGCCAGTTTTCTTCAAGGGGGCGGCACCGGGGAGCTGTTTTTT. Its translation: CASFLQGGGTGELFF.

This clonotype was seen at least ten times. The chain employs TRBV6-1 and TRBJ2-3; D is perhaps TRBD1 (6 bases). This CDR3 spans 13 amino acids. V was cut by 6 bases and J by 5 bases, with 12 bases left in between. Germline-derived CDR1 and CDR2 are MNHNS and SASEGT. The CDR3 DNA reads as TGTGCCAGCAGCCCAACAGGGATAGATACGCAGTATTTT. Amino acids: CASSPTGIDTQYF.

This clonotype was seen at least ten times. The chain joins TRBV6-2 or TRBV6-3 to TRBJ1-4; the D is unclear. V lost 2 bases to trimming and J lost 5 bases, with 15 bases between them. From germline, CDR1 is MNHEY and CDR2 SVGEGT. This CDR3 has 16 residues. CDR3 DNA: TGTGCCAGCAGTTACCTCACCTCTCAGCAGAATGAAAAACTGTTTTTT. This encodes CASSYLTSQQNEKLFF.

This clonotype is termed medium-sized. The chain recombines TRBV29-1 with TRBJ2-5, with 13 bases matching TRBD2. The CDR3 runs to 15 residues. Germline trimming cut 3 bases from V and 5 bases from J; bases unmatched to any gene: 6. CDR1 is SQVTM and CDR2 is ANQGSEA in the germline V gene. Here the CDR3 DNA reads TGCAGCGTTGAGTCACTAGCGGGGGGGCTGGAGACCCAGTACTTC. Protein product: CSVESLAGGLETQYF.

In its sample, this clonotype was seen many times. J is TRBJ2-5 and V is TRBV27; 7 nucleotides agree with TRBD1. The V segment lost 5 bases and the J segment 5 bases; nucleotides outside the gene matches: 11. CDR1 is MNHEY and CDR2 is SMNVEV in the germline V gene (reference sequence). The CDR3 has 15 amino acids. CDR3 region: CASSGPGQTRETQYF. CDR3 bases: TGTGCCAGCAGTGGCCCGGGACAGACCCGGGAGACCCAGTACTTC.

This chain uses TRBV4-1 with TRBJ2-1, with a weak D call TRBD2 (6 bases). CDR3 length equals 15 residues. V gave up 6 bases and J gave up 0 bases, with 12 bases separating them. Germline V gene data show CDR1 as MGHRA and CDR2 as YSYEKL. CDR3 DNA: TGCGCCAGCAGACGCTGGGGAGGCTCCTACAATGAGCAGTTCTTC. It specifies CASRRWGGSYNEQFF.

CDR3: CAISEKPENTEAFF. For the CDR3, the DNA is TGTGCCATCAGTGAGAAGCCGGAAAACACTGAAGCTTTCTTT. The chain has TRBV10-3 and TRBJ1-1; D remains ambiguous. The CDR3 contains 14 residues. Trimming took off 2 bases at V and 2 bases at J, with 9 bases between the two ends. The germline gives CDR1 ENHRY, CDR2 SYGVKD.

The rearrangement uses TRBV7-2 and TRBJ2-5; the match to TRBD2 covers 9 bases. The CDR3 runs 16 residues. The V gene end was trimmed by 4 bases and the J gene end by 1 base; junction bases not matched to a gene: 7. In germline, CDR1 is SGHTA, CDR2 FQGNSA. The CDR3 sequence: CASSSRLTSGQETQYF. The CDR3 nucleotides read TGTGCCAGCAGCTCCCGTCTGACTAGCGGCCAAGAGACCCAGTACTTC.

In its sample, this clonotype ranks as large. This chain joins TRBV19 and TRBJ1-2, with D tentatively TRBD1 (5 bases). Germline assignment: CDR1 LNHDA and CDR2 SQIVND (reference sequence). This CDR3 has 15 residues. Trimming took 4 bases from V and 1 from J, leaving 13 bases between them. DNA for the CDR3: TGTGCCAGTAGTAACTGGGGGGAAGTTAACTATGGCTACACCTTC. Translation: CASSNWGEVNYGYTF.

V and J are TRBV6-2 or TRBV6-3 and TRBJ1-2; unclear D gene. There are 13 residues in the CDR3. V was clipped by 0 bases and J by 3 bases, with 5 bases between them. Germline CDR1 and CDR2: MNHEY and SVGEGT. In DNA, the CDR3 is TGTGCCAGCAGTTACTCGCCACACTATGGCTACACCTTC. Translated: CASSYSPHYGYTF.

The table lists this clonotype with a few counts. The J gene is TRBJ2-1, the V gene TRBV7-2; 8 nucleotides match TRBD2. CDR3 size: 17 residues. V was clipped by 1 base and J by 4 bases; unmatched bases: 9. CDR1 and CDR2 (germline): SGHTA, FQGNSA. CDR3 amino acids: CASSLGTGGPRYNEQFF. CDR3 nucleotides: TGTGCCAGCAGCTTAGGAACGGGGGGGCCAAGGTACAATGAGCAGTTCTTC.

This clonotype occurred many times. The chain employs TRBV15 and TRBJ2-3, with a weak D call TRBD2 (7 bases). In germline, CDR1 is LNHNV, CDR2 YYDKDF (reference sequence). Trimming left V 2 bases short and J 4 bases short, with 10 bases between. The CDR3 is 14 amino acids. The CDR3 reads CATSRSGGSDTQYF. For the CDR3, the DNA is TGTGCCACCAGCAGATCGGGGGGCTCAGATACGCAGTATTTT.

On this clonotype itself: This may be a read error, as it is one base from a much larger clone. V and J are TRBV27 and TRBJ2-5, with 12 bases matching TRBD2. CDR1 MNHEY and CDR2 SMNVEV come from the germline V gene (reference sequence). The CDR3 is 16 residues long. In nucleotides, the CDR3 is TGTGCCAGCAGTCTTGGACTAGCGGGGATACAAGAGATCCAGTACTTC. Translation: CASSLGLAGIQEIQYF.

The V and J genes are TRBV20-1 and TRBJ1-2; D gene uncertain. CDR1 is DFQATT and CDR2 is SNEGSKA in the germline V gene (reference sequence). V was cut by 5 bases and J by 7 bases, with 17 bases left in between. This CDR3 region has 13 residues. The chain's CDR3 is CSASTPEVGGYTF. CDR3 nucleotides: TGCAGTGCTTCCACGCCGGAGGTGGGTGGCTACACCTTC.

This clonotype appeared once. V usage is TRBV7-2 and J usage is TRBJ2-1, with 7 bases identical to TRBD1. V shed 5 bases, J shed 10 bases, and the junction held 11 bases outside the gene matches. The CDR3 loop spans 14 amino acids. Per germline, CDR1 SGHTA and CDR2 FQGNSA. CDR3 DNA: TGTGCCAGCAGCCGAGGGGGCGCGGTAGGGGAGCAGTTCTTC. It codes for CASSRGGAVGEQFF. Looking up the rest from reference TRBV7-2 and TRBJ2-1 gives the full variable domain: GAGVSQSPSNKVTEKGKDVELRCDPISGHTALYWYRQSLGQGLEFLIYFQGNSAPDKSGLPSDRFSAERTGGSVSTLTIQRTQQEDSAVYLCASSRGGAVGEQFFGPGTRLTVL.

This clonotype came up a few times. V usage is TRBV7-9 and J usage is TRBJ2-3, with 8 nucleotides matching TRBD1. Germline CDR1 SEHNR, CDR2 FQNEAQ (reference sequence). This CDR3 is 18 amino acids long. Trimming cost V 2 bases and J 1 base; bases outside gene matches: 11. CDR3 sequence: CASSLPIGTGGGTDTQYF. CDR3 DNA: TGTGCCAGCAGCTTACCGATTGGGACAGGAGGGGGCACAGATACGCAGTATTTT. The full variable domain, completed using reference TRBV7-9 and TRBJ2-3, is DTGVSQNPRHKITKRGQNVTFRCDPISEHNRLYWYRQTLGQGPEFLTYFQNEAQLEKSRLLSDRFSAERPKGSFSTLEIQRTEQGDSAMYLCASSLPIGTGGGTDTQYFGPGTRLTVL.

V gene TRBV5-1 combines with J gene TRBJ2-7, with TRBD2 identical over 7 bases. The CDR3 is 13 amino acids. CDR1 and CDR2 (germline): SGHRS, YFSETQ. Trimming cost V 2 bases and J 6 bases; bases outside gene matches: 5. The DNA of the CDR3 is TGCGCCAGCAGCTTAAGCGGGGAGACCGAGCAGTACTTC. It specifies CASSLSGETEQYF.

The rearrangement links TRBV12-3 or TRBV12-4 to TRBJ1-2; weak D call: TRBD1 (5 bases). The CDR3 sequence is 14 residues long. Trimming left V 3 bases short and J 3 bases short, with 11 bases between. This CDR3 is CASSFGGGDYGYTF. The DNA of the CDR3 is TGTGCCAGCAGTTTCGGGGGGGGAGACTATGGCTACACCTTC.

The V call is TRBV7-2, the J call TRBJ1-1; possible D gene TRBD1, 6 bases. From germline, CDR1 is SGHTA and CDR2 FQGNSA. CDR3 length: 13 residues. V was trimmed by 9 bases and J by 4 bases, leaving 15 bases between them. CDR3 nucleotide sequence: TGTGCCAGTTTACTTAGGACAGCCACTGAAGCTTTCTTT. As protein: CASLLRTATEAFF.

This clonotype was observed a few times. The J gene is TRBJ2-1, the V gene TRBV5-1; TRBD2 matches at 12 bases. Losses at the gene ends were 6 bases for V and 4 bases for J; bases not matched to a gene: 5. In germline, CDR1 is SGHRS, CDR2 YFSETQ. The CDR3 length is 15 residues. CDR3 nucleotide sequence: TGCGCCAGCAACCCTAGCGGGGGGGCTTACAATGAGCAGTTCTTC. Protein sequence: CASNPSGGAYNEQFF.

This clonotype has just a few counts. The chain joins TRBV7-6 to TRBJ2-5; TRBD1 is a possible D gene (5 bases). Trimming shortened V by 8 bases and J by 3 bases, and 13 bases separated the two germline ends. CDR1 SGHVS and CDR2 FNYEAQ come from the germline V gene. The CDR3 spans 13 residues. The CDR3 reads CASRMGLEETQYF. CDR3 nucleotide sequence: TGTGCCAGCCGTATGGGGCTGGAAGAGACCCAGTACTTC.

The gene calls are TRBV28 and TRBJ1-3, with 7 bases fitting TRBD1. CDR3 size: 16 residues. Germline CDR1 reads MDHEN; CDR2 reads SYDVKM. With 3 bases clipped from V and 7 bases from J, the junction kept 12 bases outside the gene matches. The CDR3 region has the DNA TGTGCCAGCAGTTTGATCTTGACCGACAGGGCGAACACCATATATTTT. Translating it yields CASSLILTDRANTIYF. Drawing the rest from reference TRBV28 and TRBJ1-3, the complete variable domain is DVKVTQSSRYLVKRTGEKVFLECVQDMDHENMFWYRQDPGLGLRLIYFSYDVKMKEKGDIPEGYSVSREKKERFSLILESASTNQTSMYLCASSLILTDRANTIYFGEGSWLTVV.

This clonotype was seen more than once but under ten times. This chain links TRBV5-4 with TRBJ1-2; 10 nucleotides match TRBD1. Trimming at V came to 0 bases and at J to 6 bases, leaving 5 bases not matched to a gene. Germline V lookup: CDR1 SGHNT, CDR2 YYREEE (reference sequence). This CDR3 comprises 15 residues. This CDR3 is CASSLEDDRGHGYTF. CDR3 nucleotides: TGTGCCAGCAGCTTGGAGGACGACAGGGGGCATGGCTACACCTTC. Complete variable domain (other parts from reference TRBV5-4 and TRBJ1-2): ETGVTQSPTHLIKTRGQQVTLRCSSQSGHNTVSWYQQALGQGPQFIFQYYREEENGRGNFPPRFSGLQFPNYSSELNVNALELDDSALYLCASSLEDDRGHGYTFGSGTRLTVV.

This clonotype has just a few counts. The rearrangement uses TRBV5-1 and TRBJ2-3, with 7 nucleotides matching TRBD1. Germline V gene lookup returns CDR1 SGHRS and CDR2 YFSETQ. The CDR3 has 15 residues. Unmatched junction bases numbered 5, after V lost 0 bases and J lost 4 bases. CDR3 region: CASSLARQGADTQYF. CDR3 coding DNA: TGCGCCAGCAGCTTGGCCAGGCAGGGGGCAGATACGCAGTATTTT.

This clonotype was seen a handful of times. The CDR3 coding sequence is TGTGCCAGCTCACCACCTTCAGGGCAGGGGGAAAAACTGTTTTTT. Its translation is CASSPPSGQGEKLFF. The chain has TRBV18 and TRBJ1-4, with TRBD1 as a possible D gene (6 bases). The germline V gene encodes CDR1 KGHSH and CDR2 LQKENI. This CDR3 is 15 amino acids long. The V and J ends lost 0 bases and 8 bases respectively, with 13 bases between them.